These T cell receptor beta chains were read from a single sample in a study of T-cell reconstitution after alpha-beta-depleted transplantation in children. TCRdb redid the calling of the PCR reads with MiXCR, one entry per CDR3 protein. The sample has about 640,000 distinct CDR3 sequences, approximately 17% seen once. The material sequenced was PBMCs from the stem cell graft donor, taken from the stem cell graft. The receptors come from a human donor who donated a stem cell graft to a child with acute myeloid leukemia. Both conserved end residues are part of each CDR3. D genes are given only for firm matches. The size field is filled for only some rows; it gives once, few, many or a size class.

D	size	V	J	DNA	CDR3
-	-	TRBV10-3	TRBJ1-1	TGTGCCATCAGTCCGGATGGGAACACTGAAGCTTTCTTT	CAISPDGNTEAFF
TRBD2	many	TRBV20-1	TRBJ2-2	TGCAGTGCTAGAGATATCAGCGGGGGAGCGAACACCGGGGAGCTGTTTTTT	CSARDISGGANTGELFF
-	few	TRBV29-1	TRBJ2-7	TGCAGCGTTGAAGATATTGCAGGGCATCGCAGCTTC	CSVEDIAGHRSF
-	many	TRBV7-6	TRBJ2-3	TGTGCCAGCAGCTTAGCCCGGGAGACAGATACGCAGTATTTT	CASSLARETDTQYF
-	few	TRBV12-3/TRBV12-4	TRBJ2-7	TGTGCCAGCAGTTGGGGGGGCCTAGTCGAGCAGTACTTC	CASSWGGLVEQYF
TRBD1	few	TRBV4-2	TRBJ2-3	TGTGCCAGCAGCCAAGAGGGACAGAGCACAGATACGCAGTATTTT	CASSQEGQSTDTQYF
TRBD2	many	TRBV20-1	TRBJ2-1	TGCAGTGCTTTCCAGGGCGGGGGGAGCCAATACAATGAGCAGTTCTTC	CSAFQGGGSQYNEQFF
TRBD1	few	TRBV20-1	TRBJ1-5	TGCAGTGCTAGAGTCCCGGGACAGGGAAACAATCAGCCCCAGCATTTT	CSARVPGQGNNQPQHF
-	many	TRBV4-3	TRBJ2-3	TGCGCCAGCAGCCAAGAGCTACTCACAGATACGCAGTATTTT	CASSQELLTDTQYF
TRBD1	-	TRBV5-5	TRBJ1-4	TGTGCCAGCAGCTTGGGACAGGGGGACTTTACTGAAAAACTGTTTTTT	CASSLGQGDFTEKLFF
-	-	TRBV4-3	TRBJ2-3	TGCGCCAGCAGCCAAGGCGCGTGGGGGCGAGATACGCAGTATTTT	CASSQGAWGRDTQYF
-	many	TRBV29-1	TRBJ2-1	TGCAGCGTTGCGAGGGGCGGTTACAATGAGCAGTTCTTC	CSVARGGYNEQFF
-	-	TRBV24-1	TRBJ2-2	TGTGCCACCAGTGATTACAGGGTGGACACCGGGGAGCTGTTTTTT	CATSDYRVDTGELFF
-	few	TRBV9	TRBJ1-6	TGTGCCAGCAGCGTAGGGGGGGCTGGCTCCTATAATTCACCCCTCCACTTT	CASSVGGAGSYNSPLHF
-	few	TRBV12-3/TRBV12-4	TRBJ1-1	TGTGCCAGCAGTTCTTGGCCATACAGGGAGGGGAGCATGAACACTGAAGCTTTCTTT	CASSSWPYREGSMNTEAFF
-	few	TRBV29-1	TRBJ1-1	TGCAGTGGGGGTTTGAACACTGAAGCTTTCTTT	CSGGLNTEAFF
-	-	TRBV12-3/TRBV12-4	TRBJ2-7	TGTGCCAGCAGTCCGACTGCCTCCTACGAGCAGTACTTC	CASSPTASYEQYF
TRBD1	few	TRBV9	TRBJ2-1	TGTGCCAGCAGCCCCAAAGGACAGGGGACGGTCAATGAGCAGTTCTTC	CASSPKGQGTVNEQFF
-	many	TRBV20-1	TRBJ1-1	TGCAGTGCTCACTCCGACAGAGGTGAAGCTTTCTTT	CSAHSDRGEAFF
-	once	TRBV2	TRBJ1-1	TGTGCCAGCAGTCCGGGGGGGGCCGTGATCGCTTTCTTT	CASSPGGAVIAFF
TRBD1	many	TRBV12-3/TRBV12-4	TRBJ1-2	TGTGCCAGCAGGTTTACGACAGGGACTGGCTACACCTTC	CASRFTTGTGYTF
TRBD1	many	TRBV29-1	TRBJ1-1	TGCAGCGTTGATAGCCAGGGACAGAGGAACACTGAAGCTTTCTTT	CSVDSQGQRNTEAFF
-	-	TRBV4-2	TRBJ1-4	TGTGCCAGCAGCCAAGATTGGGGGGTAACTAATGAAAAACTGTTTTTT	CASSQDWGVTNEKLFF
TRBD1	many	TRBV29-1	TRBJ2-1	TGCAGCGCTGGACAGGGCCGCGGCAATGAGCAGTTCTTC	CSAGQGRGNEQFF
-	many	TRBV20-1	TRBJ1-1	TGCAGTGCTCCGAGACACAATGAAGCTTTCTTT	CSAPRHNEAFF
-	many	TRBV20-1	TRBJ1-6	TGCAGTGCTCCGGCCGTAGTGGAGTCCTATAATTCACCCCTCCACTTT	CSAPAVVESYNSPLHF
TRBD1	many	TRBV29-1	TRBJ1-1	TGCAGCGTCGCCGGGACAGGTGGGGGGGACACTGAAGCTTTCTTT	CSVAGTGGGDTEAFF
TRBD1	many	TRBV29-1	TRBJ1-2	TGCAGCGTTGTTGTCCCGGGACAGGGGTTTAAGTCGAATGGCTACACCTTC	CSVVVPGQGFKSNGYTF
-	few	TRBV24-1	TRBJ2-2	TGTGCCACCAGTGATTTTGGACGGTTGAACACCGGGGAGCTGTTTTTT	CATSDFGRLNTGELFF
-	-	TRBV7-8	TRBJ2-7	TGTGCCAGCAGCTTAGGGGCACCCGGGACTGTGTACTACGAGCAGTACTTC	CASSLGAPGTVYYEQYF
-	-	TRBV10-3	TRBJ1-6	TGTGCCGTCAAACAGGTTTCAGATTCACCCCTCCACTTT	CAVKQVSDSPLHF
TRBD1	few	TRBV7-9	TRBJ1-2	TGTGCCAGCAGCGGGACAGGGGGCGCATACTATGGCTACACCTTC	CASSGTGGAYYGYTF
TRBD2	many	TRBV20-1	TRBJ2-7	TGCAGTGCTCCCCCGGGAGGGTCCCACGAGCAGTACTTC	CSAPPGGSHEQYF
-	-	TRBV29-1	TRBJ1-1	TGCAGCGTTGAAAGGGGGATGGGCACTGAAGCTTTCTTT	CSVERGMGTEAFF
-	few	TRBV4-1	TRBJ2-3	TGCGCCAGCAGCCTTCAAACTGCCGGAAAGAGCACAGATACGCAGTATTTT	CASSLQTAGKSTDTQYF
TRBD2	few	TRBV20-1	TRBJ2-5	TGCAGTGCTATCCCGGGACTAGCGGAAGAGACCCAGTACTTC	CSAIPGLAEETQYF
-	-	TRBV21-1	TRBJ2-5	TGTGCCAGCAGCAAAGAGACACAGCAACAAGAGACCCAGTACTTC	CASSKETQQQETQYF
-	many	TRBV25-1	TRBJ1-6	TGTGCCAGCACCGAGACAGGTCACAATTCACCCCTCCACTTT	CASTETGHNSPLHF
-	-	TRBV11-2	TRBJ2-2	TGTGCCAGCAGCTTAGGGGGAGGGGGCACCGGGGAGCTGTTTTTT	CASSLGGGGTGELFF
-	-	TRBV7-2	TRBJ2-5	TGTGCCAGCAGCTTAAGGCAGATTCAAGAGACCCAGTACTTC	CASSLRQIQETQYF
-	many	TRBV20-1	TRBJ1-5	TGCAGTGCTATTTTCCCCAGGGATGGCAATCAGCCCCAGCATTTT	CSAIFPRDGNQPQHF